Each of the 4 T cell receptor beta chains below was sequenced from the same sample in a study of cytomegalovirus exposure and HLA in healthy donors. 60 Vbeta and 13 Jbeta primers were used in PCR. TCRdb keeps only in-frame clones here, not all; method: immunoSEQ multiplex PCR. The sample consists of around 80,000 clones, around 78% of them appearing once. Material for sequencing was PBMCs. The source is a middle-aged man in good health and CMV-seronegative.

As to this clone: The junction differs from germline at one of its ends, possibly a read error. The chain is built from TRBV7-9 and TRBJ2-6; D is ambiguous. The CDR3 is 16 amino acids. The germline CDR1 and CDR2 sequences are SEHNR and FQNEAQ (reference sequence). The CDR3 reads CSSSHSGGSGANVLTF. Written as DNA, the CDR3 is TGTTCCAGCAGCCACTCCGGTGGCTCTGGGGCCAACGTCCTGACTTTC.

The J gene is TRBJ2-2, the V gene TRBV28, with 7 bases lining up with TRBD2. J gave up 6 bases and V 2 bases, and 6 bases lay outside the gene matches. CDR1 is MDHEN, CDR2 SYDVKM, per germline. This CDR3 has 15 amino acids. In DNA, the CDR3 is TGTGCCAGCAGTTTACCTAGCGGTCTCCCCGGGGAGCTGTTTTTT. It is translated as CASSLPSGLPGELFF.

Only one count was recorded for this clone. At one of its ends the junction is not consistent with the germline gene, which may arise from a read error. The chain couples TRBV7-9 to TRBJ1-3, with a tentative D call TRBD1 (5 bases). Germline V gene lookup returns CDR1 SEHNR and CDR2 FQNEAQ (reference sequence). The CDR3 totals 14 residues. The CDR3, as DNA: TGTTCCAGCAGCTTAGAAGCAGGGAGAAACACCATATATTTT. It translates to CSSSLEAGRNTIYF.

This chain uses TRBV9 with TRBJ2-5; 7 positions match TRBD1. Looked up from germline, CDR1 is SGDLS and CDR2 is YYNGEE. The junction had 9 bases not matched to a gene; V was cut back by 6 bases and J by 4 bases. The CDR3 extends over 14 amino acids. CDR3 DNA: TGTGCCAGCACCAGGCAGGGGGAATTAGAGACCCAGTACTTC. Residues: CASTRQGELETQYF. Full variable domain (outside the CDR3, taken from reference TRBV9 and TRBJ2-5): DSGVTQTPKHLITATGQRVTLRCSPRSGDLSVYWYQQSLDQGLQFLIQYYNGEERAKGNILERFSAQQFPDLHSELNLSSLELGDSALYFCASTRQGELETQYFGPGTRLLVL.